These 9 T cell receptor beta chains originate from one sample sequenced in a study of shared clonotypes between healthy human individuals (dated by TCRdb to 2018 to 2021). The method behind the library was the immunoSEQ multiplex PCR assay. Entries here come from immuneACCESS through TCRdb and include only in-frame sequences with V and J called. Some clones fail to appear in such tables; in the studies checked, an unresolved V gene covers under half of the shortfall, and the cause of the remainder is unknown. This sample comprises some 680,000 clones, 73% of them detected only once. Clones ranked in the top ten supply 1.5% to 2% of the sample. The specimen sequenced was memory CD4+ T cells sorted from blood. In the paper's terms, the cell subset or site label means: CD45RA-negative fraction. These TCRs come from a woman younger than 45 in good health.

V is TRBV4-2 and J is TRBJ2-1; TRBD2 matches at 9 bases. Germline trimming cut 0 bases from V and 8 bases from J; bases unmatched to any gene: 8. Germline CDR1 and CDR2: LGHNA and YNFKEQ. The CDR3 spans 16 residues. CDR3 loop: CASSQDRASGIHEQFF. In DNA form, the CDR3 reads TGTGCCAGCAGCCAAGATAGGGCTAGCGGGATTCATGAGCAGTTCTTC.

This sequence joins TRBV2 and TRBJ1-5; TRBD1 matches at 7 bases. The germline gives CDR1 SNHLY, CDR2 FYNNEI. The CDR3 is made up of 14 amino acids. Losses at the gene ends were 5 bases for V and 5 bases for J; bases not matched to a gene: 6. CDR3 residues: CASSSGQPHQPQHF. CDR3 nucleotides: TGTGCCAGCAGTTCGGGACAGCCCCATCAGCCCCAGCATTTT.

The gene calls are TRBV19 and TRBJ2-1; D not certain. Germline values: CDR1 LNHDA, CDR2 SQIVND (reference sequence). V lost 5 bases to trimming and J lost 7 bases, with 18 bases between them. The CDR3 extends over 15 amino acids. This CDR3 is CASSSDISTWNEQFF. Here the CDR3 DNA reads TGTGCCAGTAGTTCGGATATCTCCACGTGGAATGAGCAGTTCTTC.

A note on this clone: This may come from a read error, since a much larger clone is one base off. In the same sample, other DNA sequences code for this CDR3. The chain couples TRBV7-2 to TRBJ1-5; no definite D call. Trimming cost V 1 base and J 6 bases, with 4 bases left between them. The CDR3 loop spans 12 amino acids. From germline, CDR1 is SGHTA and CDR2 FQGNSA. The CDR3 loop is CASSLEGQPQHF. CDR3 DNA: TGTGCCAGCAGCTTAGAGGGTCAGCCCCAGCATTTT.

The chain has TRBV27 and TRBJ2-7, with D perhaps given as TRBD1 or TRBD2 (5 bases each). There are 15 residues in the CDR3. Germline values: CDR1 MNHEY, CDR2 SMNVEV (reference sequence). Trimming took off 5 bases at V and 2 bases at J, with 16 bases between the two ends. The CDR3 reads CASSAGLMGAYEQYF. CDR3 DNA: TGTGCCAGCAGTGCCGGACTCATGGGGGCCTACGAGCAGTACTTC.

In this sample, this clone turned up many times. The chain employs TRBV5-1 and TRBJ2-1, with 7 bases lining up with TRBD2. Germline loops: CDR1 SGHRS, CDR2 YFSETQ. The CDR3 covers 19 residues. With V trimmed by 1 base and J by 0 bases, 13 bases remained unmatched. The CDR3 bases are TGCGCCAGCAGCTTGTTAACTAGCGCGAACCCTAGCTCCTACAATGAGCAGTTCTTC. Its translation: CASSLLTSANPSSYNEQFF.

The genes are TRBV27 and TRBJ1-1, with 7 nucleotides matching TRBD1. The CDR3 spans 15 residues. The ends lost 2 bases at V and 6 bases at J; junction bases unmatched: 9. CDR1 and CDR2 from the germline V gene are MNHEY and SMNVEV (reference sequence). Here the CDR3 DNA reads TGTGCCAGCAGTTTAATAACAGGGGAGGCTCCTGAAGCTTTCTTT. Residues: CASSLITGEAPEAFF.

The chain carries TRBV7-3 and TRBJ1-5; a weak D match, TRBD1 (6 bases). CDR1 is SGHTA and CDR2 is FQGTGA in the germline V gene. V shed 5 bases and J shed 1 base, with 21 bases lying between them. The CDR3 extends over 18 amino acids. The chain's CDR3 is CASSQNGGRGWSNQPQHF. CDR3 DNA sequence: TGTGCCAGCAGCCAAAATGGGGGCAGGGGATGGAGCAATCAGCCCCAGCATTTT.

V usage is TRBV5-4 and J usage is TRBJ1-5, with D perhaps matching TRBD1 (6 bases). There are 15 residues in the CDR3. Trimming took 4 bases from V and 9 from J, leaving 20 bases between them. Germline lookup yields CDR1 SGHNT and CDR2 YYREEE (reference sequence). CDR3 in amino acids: CASSRGDQGLRPQHF. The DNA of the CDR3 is TGTGCCAGCAGCCGGGGGGATCAGGGGTTGAGGCCCCAGCATTTT.